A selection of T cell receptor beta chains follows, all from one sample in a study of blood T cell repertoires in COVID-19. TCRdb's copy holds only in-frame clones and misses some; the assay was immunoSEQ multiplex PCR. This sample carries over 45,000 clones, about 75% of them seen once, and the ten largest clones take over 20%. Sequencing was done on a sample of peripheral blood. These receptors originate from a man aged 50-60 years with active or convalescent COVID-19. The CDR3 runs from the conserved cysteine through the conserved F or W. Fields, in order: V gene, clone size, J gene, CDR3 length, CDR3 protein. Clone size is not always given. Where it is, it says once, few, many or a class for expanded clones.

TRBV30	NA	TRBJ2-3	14	CAWSGSTGPDTQYF
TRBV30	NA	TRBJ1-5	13	CAWSRDREQPQHF
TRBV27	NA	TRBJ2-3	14	CATKLAGSTDTQYF
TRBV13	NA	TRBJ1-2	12	CASSSQGRGYTF
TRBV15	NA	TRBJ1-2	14	CATSRLDLLGGYTF
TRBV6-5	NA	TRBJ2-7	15	CASSYTASRNYEQYF
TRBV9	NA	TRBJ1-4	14	CASSVSQGKEKLFF
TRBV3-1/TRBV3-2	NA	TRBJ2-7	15	CASSPRDSGSREQYF
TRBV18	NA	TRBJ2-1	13	CASSPTLGGEQFF
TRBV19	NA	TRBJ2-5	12	CASSTGGQTQYF
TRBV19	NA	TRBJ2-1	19	CASSVRGLAGGSSYNEQFF
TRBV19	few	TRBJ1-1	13	CARQVGAGGAAFF
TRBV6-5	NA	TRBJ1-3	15	CASRRQGNSGNTIYF
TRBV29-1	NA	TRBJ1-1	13	CSVGQGSSLEAFF
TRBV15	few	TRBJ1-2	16	CATSILSTGQGNGYTF
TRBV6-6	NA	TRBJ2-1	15	CASILGLNKPNEQFF
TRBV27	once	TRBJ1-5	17	CASSLFAAVHLGQPQHF
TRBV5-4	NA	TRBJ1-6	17	CASSLGISNRAGSPLHF
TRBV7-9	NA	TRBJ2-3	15	CASSVDRGQTDTQYF
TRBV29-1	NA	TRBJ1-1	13	CSGAQGADTEAFF
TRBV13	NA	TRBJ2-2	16	CASSLKSGGGTGELFF
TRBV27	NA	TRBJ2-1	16	CASSTPGRAWYNEQFF
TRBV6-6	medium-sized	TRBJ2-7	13	CATQQTQGFEQYF
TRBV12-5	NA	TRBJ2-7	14	CASGVGTSGGEQYF
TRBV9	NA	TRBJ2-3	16	CASSVFPTSGTDTQYF
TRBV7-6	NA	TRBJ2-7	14	CASSLDAGGREQYF
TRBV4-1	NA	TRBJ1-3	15	CASGSDRDSGNTIYF
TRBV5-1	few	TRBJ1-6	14	CASSSQSNNSPLHF
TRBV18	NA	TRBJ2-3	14	CASSSREGTDTQYF
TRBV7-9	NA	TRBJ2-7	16	CASSPSGGTRMREQYF
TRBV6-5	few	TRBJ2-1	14	CASSLLAGAAEQFF
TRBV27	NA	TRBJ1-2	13	CASSLSRLGGYTF
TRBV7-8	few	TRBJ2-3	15	CASSLPGEGTDTQYF
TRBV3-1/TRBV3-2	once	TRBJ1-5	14	CASSPGGRNQPQHF
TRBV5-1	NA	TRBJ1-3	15	CASSLSTASGNTIYF
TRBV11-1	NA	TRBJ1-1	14	CASSLAGTAYKAFF
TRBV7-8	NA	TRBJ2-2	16	CASSSLAGADTGELFF
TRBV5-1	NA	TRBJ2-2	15	CASKSQTEITGELFF
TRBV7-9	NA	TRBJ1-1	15	CASSLGRGDRLLLFF
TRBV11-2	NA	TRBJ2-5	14	CASSLDSGVETQYF